These T cell receptor beta chains were read from a single sample in a study of cytomegalovirus exposure and HLA in healthy donors. Sequenced by immunoSEQ multiplex PCR; TCRdb stores in-frame clones only, minus some. Its listing shows 65,000 to 85,000 clones. What was sequenced was PBMCs. The receptors were sampled from a young woman in good health and CMV-seronegative. CDR3s include the opening cysteine and the closing phenylalanine or tryptophan. The order of the fields is J gene, V gene, D gene, CDR3 protein, CDR3 DNA. The D gene is left open where the match is weak.

j_call: TRBJ2-1; v_call: TRBV29-1; d_call: TRBD2; cdr3_aa: CSVNGGGYNEQFF; cdr3_nt: TGCAGCGTCAACGGGGGGGGCTACAATGAGCAGTTCTTC
j_call: TRBJ2-1; v_call: TRBV4-1; d_call: NA; cdr3_aa: CASSQEGHRGLYYNEQFF; cdr3_nt: TGCGCCAGCAGCCAAGAAGGACACAGGGGACTCTACTACAATGAGCAGTTCTTC
j_call: TRBJ1-2; v_call: TRBV19; d_call: NA; cdr3_aa: CASSIVEPFYGYTF; cdr3_nt: TGTGCCAGTAGTATCGTTGAGCCCTTCTATGGCTACACCTTC
j_call: TRBJ2-7; v_call: TRBV6-1; d_call: TRBD2; cdr3_aa: CASSEARGSYEQYF; cdr3_nt: TGTGCCAGCAGTGAAGCGCGGGGGTCCTACGAGCAGTACTTC
j_call: TRBJ2-1; v_call: TRBV19; d_call: TRBD2; cdr3_aa: CASRIAGTDNEQFF; cdr3_nt: TGTGCCAGTAGGATAGCGGGTACTGACAATGAGCAGTTCTTC
j_call: TRBJ1-2; v_call: TRBV30; d_call: TRBD1; cdr3_aa: CAGSRDRGRPYGYTF; cdr3_nt: TGTGCCGGGAGCCGGGACAGGGGGCGCCCCTATGGCTACACCTTC
j_call: TRBJ1-3; v_call: TRBV4-3; d_call: NA; cdr3_aa: CASSSISRQSGNTIYF; cdr3_nt: TGCGCCAGCAGCTCTATCTCCCGACAGTCTGGAAACACCATATATTTT
j_call: TRBJ1-2; v_call: TRBV2; d_call: TRBD1; cdr3_aa: CASILLPRGQGYTF; cdr3_nt: TGTGCCAGCATCCTTCTCCCAAGGGGGCAGGGCTACACCTTC
j_call: TRBJ1-1; v_call: TRBV5-1; d_call: NA; cdr3_aa: CASPLGRLNTEAFF; cdr3_nt: TGCGCCAGCCCCCTGGGCAGGCTGAACACTGAAGCTTTCTTT
j_call: TRBJ2-5; v_call: TRBV29-1; d_call: TRBD1; cdr3_aa: CSVLPGQGETQYF; cdr3_nt: TGCAGCGTTCTCCCGGGACAGGGAGAGACCCAGTACTTC
j_call: TRBJ2-7; v_call: TRBV25-1; d_call: NA; cdr3_aa: CASSPGTGDYEQYF; cdr3_nt: TGTGCCAGCAGCCCCGGGACGGGGGACTACGAGCAGTACTTC
j_call: TRBJ2-5; v_call: TRBV5-1; d_call: NA; cdr3_aa: CASSFLGRQEENQYF; cdr3_nt: TGCGCCAGCAGCTTTCTGGGGCGACAGGAAGAGAACCAGTACTTC
j_call: TRBJ2-2; v_call: TRBV30; d_call: TRBD2; cdr3_aa: CAWRLAGFDTGELFF; cdr3_nt: TGTGCCTGGAGGTTAGCGGGATTCGACACCGGGGAGCTGTTTTTT
j_call: TRBJ1-5; v_call: TRBV19; d_call: NA; cdr3_aa: CATSGGNQPQHF; cdr3_nt: TGTGCCACCTCGGGCGGGAATCAGCCCCAGCATTTT
j_call: TRBJ1-1; v_call: TRBV7-2; d_call: NA; cdr3_aa: CASSLGGRANTEAFF; cdr3_nt: TGTGCCAGCAGCTTAGGGGGCAGGGCGAACACTGAAGCTTTCTTT
j_call: TRBJ2-7; v_call: TRBV5-6; d_call: NA; cdr3_aa: CASSSTQGTTYEQYF; cdr3_nt: TGTGCCAGCAGCTCGACCCAGGGGACGACCTACGAGCAGTACTTC
j_call: TRBJ1-5; v_call: TRBV2; d_call: NA; cdr3_aa: CASGGDNQPQHF; cdr3_nt: TGTGCCAGCGGAGGAGACAATCAGCCCCAGCATTTT
j_call: TRBJ2-5; v_call: TRBV9; d_call: NA; cdr3_aa: CASSGTGQETQYF; cdr3_nt: TGTGCCAGCAGCGGTACAGGGCAGGAGACCCAGTACTTC
j_call: TRBJ1-2; v_call: TRBV27; d_call: NA; cdr3_aa: CASSGGVSGAYGYTF; cdr3_nt: TGTGCCAGCAGCGGCGGAGTAAGTGGGGCCTATGGCTACACCTTC
j_call: TRBJ1-5; v_call: TRBV18; d_call: NA; cdr3_aa: CASSPKVGQPQHF; cdr3_nt: TGTGCCAGCTCACCCAAGGTCGGGCAGCCCCAGCATTTT
j_call: TRBJ1-1; v_call: TRBV19; d_call: NA; cdr3_aa: CASRPRGDRVNTEAFF; cdr3_nt: TGTGCCAGTAGGCCGCGGGGCGATCGGGTCAACACTGAAGCTTTCTTT
j_call: TRBJ2-1; v_call: TRBV28; d_call: TRBD2; cdr3_aa: CAHQRGAYNEQFF; cdr3_nt: TGTGCCCACCAGCGGGGGGCCTACAATGAGCAGTTCTTC
j_call: TRBJ2-7; v_call: TRBV7-8; d_call: TRBD2; cdr3_aa: CASSLAEGGIYEQYF; cdr3_nt: TGTGCCAGCAGCTTAGCGGAGGGAGGGATCTACGAGCAGTACTTC
j_call: TRBJ2-5; v_call: TRBV6-1; d_call: NA; cdr3_aa: CASRKGGGGVETQYF; cdr3_nt: TGTGCCAGCAGAAAAGGGGGGGGAGGGGTAGAGACCCAGTACTTC
j_call: TRBJ2-7; v_call: TRBV4-1; d_call: NA; cdr3_aa: CASSWGRGSYEQYF; cdr3_nt: TGCGCCAGCAGCTGGGGTCGGGGCTCCTACGAGCAGTACTTC
j_call: TRBJ2-5; v_call: TRBV30; d_call: TRBD1; cdr3_aa: CAWSAWDRGIETQYF; cdr3_nt: TGTGCCTGGAGTGCGTGGGACAGGGGGATAGAGACCCAGTACTTC
j_call: TRBJ1-5; v_call: TRBV19; d_call: NA; cdr3_aa: CASSPDPGPGGQPQHF; cdr3_nt: TGTGCCAGTAGTCCTGACCCAGGGCCAGGTGGGCAGCCCCAGCATTTT
j_call: TRBJ2-5; v_call: TRBV7-9; d_call: NA; cdr3_aa: CASSLVGAQYF; cdr3_nt: TGTGCCAGCAGCTTAGTGGGCGCCCAGTACTTC
j_call: TRBJ2-7; v_call: TRBV4-2; d_call: NA; cdr3_aa: CASSQPEDYEQYF; cdr3_nt: TGTGCCAGCAGCCAACCGGAGGACTACGAGCAGTACTTC
j_call: TRBJ1-1; v_call: TRBV18; d_call: TRBD1; cdr3_aa: CASSATGDAVVAFF; cdr3_nt: TGTGCCAGCTCAGCGACAGGGGATGCGGTTGTAGCTTTCTTT
j_call: TRBJ2-3; v_call: TRBV5-6; d_call: NA; cdr3_aa: CASSFLSSTDTQYF; cdr3_nt: TGTGCCAGCAGCTTTTTATCTAGCACAGATACGCAGTATTTT
j_call: TRBJ1-1; v_call: TRBV4-1; d_call: TRBD1; cdr3_aa: CASSQVQGDTEAFF; cdr3_nt: TGCGCCAGCAGCCAAGTTCAGGGGGACACTGAAGCTTTCTTT
j_call: TRBJ2-2; v_call: TRBV6-5; d_call: TRBD1; cdr3_aa: CASSYSWTGNTGELFF; cdr3_nt: TGTGCCAGCAGTTACTCGTGGACAGGAAACACCGGGGAGCTGTTTTTT
j_call: TRBJ2-2; v_call: TRBV9; d_call: NA; cdr3_aa: CASAGTGELFF; cdr3_nt: TGTGCCAGCGCCGGGACCGGGGAGCTGTTTTTT
j_call: TRBJ2-2; v_call: TRBV5-1; d_call: TRBD1; cdr3_aa: CASSLGQGTTGELFF; cdr3_nt: TGCGCCAGCAGCCTCGGACAGGGAACGACCGGGGAGCTGTTTTTT
j_call: TRBJ2-1; v_call: TRBV18; d_call: NA; cdr3_aa: CASSPPPTSLNEQFF; cdr3_nt: TGTGCCAGCTCACCACCACCGACTAGTTTGAATGAGCAGTTCTTC
j_call: TRBJ1-4; v_call: TRBV5-1; d_call: TRBD1; cdr3_aa: CASSPGTVRNEKLFF; cdr3_nt: TGCGCCAGCAGCCCCGGGACAGTGCGGAATGAAAAACTGTTTTTT
j_call: TRBJ1-1; v_call: TRBV5-4; d_call: TRBD1; cdr3_aa: CASSRGGVDFF; cdr3_nt: TGTGCCAGCAGCCGAGGGGGCGTGGATTTCTTT
j_call: TRBJ2-7; v_call: TRBV28; d_call: TRBD2; cdr3_aa: CASSSRGTSRGYEQYF; cdr3_nt: TGTGCCAGCTCTTCGCGTGGGACTAGTAGGGGTTACGAGCAGTACTTC
j_call: TRBJ1-2; v_call: TRBV7-3; d_call: TRBD1; cdr3_aa: CASSMTGSGYTF; cdr3_nt: TGTGCCAGCAGCATGACAGGGAGCGGCTACACCTTC
j_call: TRBJ2-1; v_call: TRBV7-7; d_call: NA; cdr3_aa: CASSPSDGFDNEQFF; cdr3_nt: TGTGCTAGCAGCCCGAGCGACGGGTTTGACAATGAGCAGTTCTTC
j_call: TRBJ2-3; v_call: TRBV4-1; d_call: NA; cdr3_aa: CASSQDGLQGTSTDTQYF; cdr3_nt: TGCGCCAGCAGCCAAGATGGGCTACAGGGAACTAGCACAGATACGCAGTATTTT
j_call: TRBJ2-3; v_call: TRBV30; d_call: TRBD2; cdr3_aa: CAWSVRAGADTQYF; cdr3_nt: TGTGCCTGGAGTGTACGGGCGGGAGCAGATACGCAGTATTTT
j_call: TRBJ2-5; v_call: TRBV7-2; d_call: NA; cdr3_aa: CASSSGLPGGGQYF; cdr3_nt: TGTGCCAGCAGCTCGGGACTCCCGGGGGGCGGCCAGTACTTC
j_call: TRBJ2-7; v_call: TRBV30; d_call: TRBD2; cdr3_aa: CAWIPSLAGAGEQYF; cdr3_nt: TGTGCCTGGATCCCCTCGCTAGCGGGAGCGGGGGAGCAGTACTTC
j_call: TRBJ2-7; v_call: TRBV6-5; d_call: TRBD2; cdr3_aa: CASTPSGGAYEQYF; cdr3_nt: TGTGCCAGCACCCCAAGCGGGGGGGCATACGAGCAGTACTTC
j_call: TRBJ2-7; v_call: TRBV4-2; d_call: TRBD1; cdr3_aa: CASSQVTGTGSYEQYF; cdr3_nt: TGTGCCAGCAGCCAGGTTACCGGGACAGGGTCCTACGAGCAGTACTTC
j_call: TRBJ2-7; v_call: TRBV5-1; d_call: TRBD2; cdr3_aa: CASSKGLAGIYEQYF; cdr3_nt: TGCGCCAGCAGCAAGGGACTAGCGGGGATCTACGAGCAGTACTTC
j_call: TRBJ1-2; v_call: TRBV7-8; d_call: NA; cdr3_aa: CASSRTAANYGYTF; cdr3_nt: TGTGCCAGCAGCCGGACAGCCGCTAACTATGGCTACACCTTC
j_call: TRBJ2-3; v_call: TRBV6-5; d_call: TRBD1; cdr3_aa: CASSRQGAQYF; cdr3_nt: TGTGCCAGCAGTAGACAGGGGGCGCAGTATTTT
j_call: TRBJ2-1; v_call: TRBV4-2; d_call: NA; cdr3_aa: CASSPSLDNEQFF; cdr3_nt: TGTGCCAGCAGCCCTTCCTTAGATAATGAGCAGTTCTTC
j_call: TRBJ1-1; v_call: TRBV6-5; d_call: TRBD1; cdr3_aa: CASSYSADRVTEAFF; cdr3_nt: TGTGCCAGCAGTTACTCTGCGGACAGGGTCACTGAAGCTTTCTTT
j_call: TRBJ1-1; v_call: TRBV5-4; d_call: NA; cdr3_aa: CASSPRRPGAEAFF; cdr3_nt: TGTGCCAGCAGCCCCCGGAGGCCGGGCGCTGAAGCTTTCTTT
j_call: TRBJ2-7; v_call: TRBV7-8; d_call: NA; cdr3_aa: CASSEASGEQYF; cdr3_nt: TGTGCCAGCAGCGAGGCTTCAGGGGAGCAGTACTTC
j_call: TRBJ1-1; v_call: TRBV7-9; d_call: NA; cdr3_aa: CASNEGPGEAFF; cdr3_nt: TGTGCCAGCAACGAAGGTCCGGGGGAAGCTTTCTTT
j_call: TRBJ2-7; v_call: TRBV27; d_call: TRBD2; cdr3_aa: CASSSILAGGPGEQYF; cdr3_nt: TGTGCCAGCAGCTCTATCCTAGCGGGAGGGCCTGGCGAGCAGTACTTC
j_call: TRBJ1-5; v_call: TRBV15; d_call: NA; cdr3_aa: CATSDRRNNQPQHF; cdr3_nt: TGTGCCACCAGCGACAGGAGAAACAATCAGCCCCAGCATTTT
j_call: TRBJ2-7; v_call: TRBV15; d_call: NA; cdr3_aa: CATSRGPAVTGDEQYF; cdr3_nt: TGTGCCACCAGCAGAGGGCCTGCGGTGACCGGGGACGAGCAGTACTTC
j_call: TRBJ2-3; v_call: TRBV7-6; d_call: NA; cdr3_aa: CASSRTTYTQYF; cdr3_nt: TGTGCCAGCAGCCGCACTACCTATACGCAGTATTTT
j_call: TRBJ1-2; v_call: TRBV6-1; d_call: NA; cdr3_aa: CASSEAKRAYGYTF; cdr3_nt: TGTGCCAGCAGTGAAGCGAAGAGGGCCTATGGCTACACCTTC